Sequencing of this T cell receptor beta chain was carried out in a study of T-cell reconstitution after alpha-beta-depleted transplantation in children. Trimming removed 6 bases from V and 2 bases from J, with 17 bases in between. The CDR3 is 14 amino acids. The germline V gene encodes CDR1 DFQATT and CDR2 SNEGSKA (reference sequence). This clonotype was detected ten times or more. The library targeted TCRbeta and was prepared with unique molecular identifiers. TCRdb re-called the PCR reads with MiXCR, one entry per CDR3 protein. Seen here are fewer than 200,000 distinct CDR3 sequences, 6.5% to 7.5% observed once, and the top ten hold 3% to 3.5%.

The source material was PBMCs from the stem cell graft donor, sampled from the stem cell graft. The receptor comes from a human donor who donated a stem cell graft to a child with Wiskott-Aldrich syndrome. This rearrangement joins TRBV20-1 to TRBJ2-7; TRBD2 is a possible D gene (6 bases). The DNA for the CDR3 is TGCAGTGCCCAGTCCGGGACTGCACCCTACGAGCAGTACTTC. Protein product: CSAQSGTAPYEQYF.